This T cell receptor (beta chain) is from a study of T cells in Graves' hyperthyroidism and ophthalmopathy. TCR beta CDR3 sequences were amplified from RNA transcripts. The primer set for the first-round RT-PCR of the TCR CDR3 was HTBI. TCRdb processed the multiplex PCR reads anew with MiXCR; each CDR3 protein has one entry. The sample holds about 420,000 distinct CDR3 sequences, roughly an eighth seen once. The CDR3 consists of 13 residues. Germline V lookup: CDR1 LNHNV, CDR2 YYDKDF (reference sequence). Trimming removed 7 bases from V and 5 bases from J, with 12 bases in between. Hyperthyroidism of Graves' type that showed no ophthalmopathy progression within 18 months was stable.

Sequences were obtained from blood. The rearrangement joins TRBV15 to TRBJ2-1; D perhaps matches TRBD1 (6 bases). This TCR came from a woman between 18 and 30 years old with Graves' hyperthyroidism. Written as DNA, the CDR3 is TGTGCCACCAAAAACAGGGCCCACAATGAGCAGTTCTTC. This translates into CATKNRAHNEQFF.